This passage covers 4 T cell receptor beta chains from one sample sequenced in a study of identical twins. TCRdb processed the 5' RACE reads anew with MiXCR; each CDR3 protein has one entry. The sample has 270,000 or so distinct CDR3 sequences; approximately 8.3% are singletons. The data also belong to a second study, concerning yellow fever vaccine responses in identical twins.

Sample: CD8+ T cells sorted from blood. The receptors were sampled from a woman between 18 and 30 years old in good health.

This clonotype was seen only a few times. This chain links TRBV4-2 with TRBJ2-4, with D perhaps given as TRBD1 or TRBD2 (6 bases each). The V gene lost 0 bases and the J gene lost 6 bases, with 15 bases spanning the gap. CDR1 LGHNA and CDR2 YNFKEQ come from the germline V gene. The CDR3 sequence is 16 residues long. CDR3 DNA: TGTGCCAGCAGCCAAGACCGAGAAGGGGGGAGAAACATTCAGTACTTC. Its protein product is CASSQDREGGRNIQYF.

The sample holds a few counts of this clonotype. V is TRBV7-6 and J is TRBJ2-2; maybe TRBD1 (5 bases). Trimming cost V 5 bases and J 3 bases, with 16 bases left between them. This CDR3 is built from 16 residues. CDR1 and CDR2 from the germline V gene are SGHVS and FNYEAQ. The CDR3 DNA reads TGTGCCAGCAGCGCTATTGGGCAGGGCGACACCGGGGAGCTGTTTTTT. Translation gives CASSAIGQGDTGELFF.

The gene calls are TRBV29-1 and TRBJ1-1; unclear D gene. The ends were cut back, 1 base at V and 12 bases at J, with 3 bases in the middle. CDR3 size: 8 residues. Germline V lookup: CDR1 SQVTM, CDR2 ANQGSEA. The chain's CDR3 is CSVEGSFF. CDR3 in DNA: TGCAGCGTTGAAGGGTCTTTCTTT.

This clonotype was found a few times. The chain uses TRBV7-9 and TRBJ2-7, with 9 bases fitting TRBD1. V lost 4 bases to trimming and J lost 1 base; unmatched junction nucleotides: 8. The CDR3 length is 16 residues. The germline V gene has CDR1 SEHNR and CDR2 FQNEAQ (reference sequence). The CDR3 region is CASSSGTGQPSYEQYF. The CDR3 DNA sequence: TGTGCCAGCAGCTCCGGGACAGGGCAACCTTCCTACGAGCAGTACTTC.